Below are 5 T cell receptor beta chains sequenced from a single sample in a study of T cell changes during pregnancy in multiple sclerosis. Profiled with immunoSEQ multiplex PCR; TCRdb holds only in-frame clones, not every one. This table has 90,000 to 100,000 clones, under 95% appearing once. The material sequenced was peripheral blood, taken after pregnancy. Receptors were obtained from a female donor in good health, enrolled as a control in a pregnancy study.

The V call is TRBV6-4, the J call TRBJ2-2, with TRBD1 matching 8 bases. Germline CDR1 is MRHNA and CDR2 is SNTAGT. The CDR3 contains 14 residues. V lost 6 bases to trimming and J lost 6 bases; unmatched junction nucleotides: 6. The DNA of the CDR3 is TGTGCCAGCAGGACAGGGGAGCACTCCGGGGAGCTGTTTTTT. Its protein is CASRTGEHSGELFF.

The chain is built from TRBV4-1 and TRBJ2-2; the match to TRBD2 covers 9 bases. Per the germline V gene, CDR1 is MGHRA and CDR2 is YSYEKL. The ends lost 2 bases at V and 3 bases at J; junction bases unmatched: 7. This CDR3 has 17 residues. The CDR3: CASSQSLAGPYTGELFF. CDR3 DNA sequence: TGCGCCAGCAGCCAATCCCTAGCGGGACCCTACACCGGGGAGCTGTTTTTT.

The chain is built from TRBV28 and TRBJ2-3, with 8 bases matching TRBD1. This CDR3 has 19 residues. The V gene's germline CDR1 is MDHEN and CDR2 SYDVKM. Trimming cost V 6 bases and J 3 bases; bases outside gene matches: 20. The CDR3 DNA reads as TGTGCCAGCAGCCGCCCCGAGGTTATGGCGACAGGGGCAACAGATACGCAGTATTTT. It codes for CASSRPEVMATGATDTQYF.

The rearrangement links TRBV19 to TRBJ1-1; D is unresolved. The CDR3 has 13 residues. Trimming shortened V by 1 base and J by 11 bases, and 14 bases separated the two germline ends. Germline CDR1 is LNHDA and CDR2 is SQIVND (reference sequence). CDR3 loop: CASSIGTFERAFF. The DNA for the CDR3 is TGTGCCAGTAGTATAGGCACCTTTGAGAGGGCTTTCTTT.

CDR3 sequence: CASSPLRVGNQPQHF. The CDR3 DNA sequence: TGCGCCAGCAGCCCGTTGCGGGTGGGGAACCAGCCCCAGCATTTT. The rearrangement uses TRBV4-1 and TRBJ1-5; the D is unclear. The CDR3 is made up of 15 amino acids. V was pared by 4 bases and J by 7 bases, with 17 bases between. From germline, CDR1 is MGHRA and CDR2 YSYEKL.